The entry below describes one TCR beta chain. V was clipped by 0 bases and J by 4 bases, with 10 bases between them. Germline values: CDR1 SGHDT, CDR2 YYEEEE. The CDR3 sequence is 14 residues long. These data belong to a study of cytomegalovirus exposure and HLA in healthy donors. The PCR had 60 Vbeta and 13 Jbeta primers. Produced via immunoSEQ multiplex PCR; TCRdb's table is partial and in-frame only. The table includes some 200,000 clones, 80% to 85% detected once. This clonotype was obtained from a woman aged 50 to 65 in good health and CMV-seropositive. V is TRBV5-6 and J is TRBJ1-1, with TRBD1 as a possible D gene (5 bases). Specimen: PBMCs. CDR3 region: CASSLDPGGTEAFF. The CDR3 DNA sequence: TGTGCCAGCAGCTTGGACCCCGGGGGCACTGAAGCTTTCTTT.